This entry lists 22 T cell receptor beta chains sequenced from one sample in a study of T cells after yellow fever vaccination (dated by TCRdb to between 2018 and 2021). Interpreted using the paper, the treatment or condition label stands for: live attenuated yellow fever vaccine strain. The receptor library was made with 5' RACE. For sequencing, an Illumina HiSeq 2500 was employed. Starting from the raw public reads, TCRdb applied fastp trimming at Q25, assembled clones with MiXCR and retained in-frame beta chains. Every distinct CDR3 protein forms one entry, paired with its most common genes and DNA. The sample profile shows some 560,000 distinct CDR3 sequences; roughly 19% of them were found once. About 13% of the sample is held by the ten biggest clonotypes. The sample was PBMCs, taken 15 days after the yellow fever booster vaccination. These receptor sequences come from a man in his thirties or forties who received the YFV17D yellow fever vaccine.

The sample holds many counts of this clonotype. V usage is TRBV20-1 and J usage is TRBJ2-2; the D gene is possibly TRBD2 (6 bases). Germline loops: CDR1 DFQATT, CDR2 SNEGSKA (reference sequence). This CDR3 is built from 13 residues. The germline V and J ends were trimmed by 2 bases and 6 bases, with 10 bases remaining between them. The CDR3 protein is CSARRTTPGELFF. CDR3 nucleotides: TGCAGTGCTAGAAGGACTACCCCCGGGGAGCTGTTTTTT.

The chain employs TRBV20-1 and TRBJ2-3; D gene uncertain. Trimming took off 3 bases at V and 2 bases at J, with 9 bases between the two ends. This CDR3 region has 13 residues. Per germline, CDR1 DFQATT and CDR2 SNEGSKA (reference sequence). The CDR3 reads CSARPADTDTQYF. The CDR3 coding sequence is TGCAGTGCTAGGCCCGCGGACACAGATACGCAGTATTTT.

The chain is built from TRBV10-3 and TRBJ2-5, with D perhaps matching TRBD2 (6 bases). The germline V gene has CDR1 ENHRY and CDR2 SYGVKD. Between the trimmed V and J ends, which lost 5 bases and 3 bases, there was a span of 10 bases. The CDR3 is 13 residues long. The CDR3 sequence: CAISRSSEETQYF. In nucleotides, the CDR3 is TGTGCCATCAGTCGGTCTAGCGAAGAGACCCAGTACTTC.

The rearrangement joins TRBV20-1 to TRBJ1-2; D is undetermined. Deletions cut 6 bases from V and 2 bases from J, with 13 bases between. The V gene's germline CDR1 is DFQATT and CDR2 SNEGSKA (reference sequence). The CDR3 is 13 amino acids. CDR3 region: CSAPRLENYGYTF. CDR3 DNA sequence: TGCAGTGCCCCAAGGTTGGAGAACTATGGCTACACCTTC.

This clonotype was recorded a few times. The V call is TRBV20-1, the J call TRBJ2-1, with 14 bases identical to TRBD2. The length of the CDR3 is 17 residues. In germline, CDR1 is DFQATT, CDR2 SNEGSKA (reference sequence). Germline trimming cut 6 bases from V and 16 bases from J; bases unmatched to any gene: 23. The CDR3 bases are TGCAGTGCCTACAAGGGGACTAGCGGGAGTTTTGGCCCCCTTCCTTTCTTC. It specifies CSAYKGTSGSFGPLPFF.

The chain combines TRBV13 with TRBJ2-5; either TRBD1 or TRBD2 may supply D (8 bases each). Trimming took off 5 bases at V and 0 bases at J, with 16 bases between the two ends. Germline V gene lookup returns CDR1 PRHDT and CDR2 FYEKMQ (reference sequence). This CDR3 is built from 16 residues. This chain's CDR3 is CASSPGGGRYQETQYF. Written as DNA, the CDR3 is TGTGCCAGCAGCCCAGGGGGCGGGAGGTACCAAGAGACCCAGTACTTC.

V usage is TRBV6-1 and J usage is TRBJ2-5, with 7 bases aligning to TRBD1. V gave up 6 bases and J gave up 5 bases; unmatched junction bases: 12. Germline V lookup: CDR1 MNHNS, CDR2 SASEGT. The CDR3 runs to 15 residues. The CDR3 coding sequence is TGTGCCAGCAGCAGTCCACAGGGGACGGGGGAGACCCAGTACTTC. It translates to CASSSPQGTGETQYF.

The chain joins TRBV5-1 to TRBJ2-7, with D possibly matching TRBD2 (6 bases). V was clipped by 4 bases and J by 1 base, with 15 bases between them. The CDR3 has 15 residues. Per germline, CDR1 SGHRS and CDR2 YFSETQ. CDR3 residues: CASSSGGGQSYEQYF. DNA of the CDR3: TGCGCCAGCAGCAGTGGCGGAGGGCAATCCTACGAGCAGTACTTC.

The chain couples TRBV20-1 to TRBJ2-3, with D possibly TRBD1 on 6 matching bases. This CDR3 contains 15 residues. Trimming shortened V by 0 bases and J by 2 bases, and 12 bases separated the two germline ends. Germline-derived CDR1 and CDR2 are DFQATT and SNEGSKA (reference sequence). The CDR3 spells CSARDRTEPTDTQYF. The DNA of the CDR3 is TGCAGTGCTAGAGATAGGACAGAGCCCACAGATACGCAGTATTTT.

This clonotype was counted a few times. V is TRBV4-2 and J is TRBJ2-3, with 8 bases that match TRBD1. Germline CDR1 LGHNA, CDR2 YNFKEQ. This CDR3 spans 16 amino acids. The trim removed 1 base at V and 5 bases at J, leaving 8 bases unmatched. The CDR3 sequence is CASSQVPGGWIDTQYF. Written as DNA, the CDR3 is TGTGCCAGCAGCCAAGTTCCAGGGGGCTGGATAGATACGCAGTATTTT.

The chain joins TRBV7-2 to TRBJ2-3, with a weak D call TRBD2 (5 bases). CDR3 length: 13 residues. V was clipped by 11 bases and J by 6 bases, with 18 bases between them. Germline V gene lookup returns CDR1 SGHTA and CDR2 FQGNSA. CDR3 bases: TGTGCCCTAGCTTCCGGACTCCAGGATACGCAGTATTTT. Translation: CALASGLQDTQYF.

This rearrangement joins TRBV5-1 to TRBJ2-7; weak D call: TRBD1 (5 bases). Germline V gives CDR1 SGHRS, CDR2 YFSETQ. CDR3 length: 14 residues. V lost 2 bases to trimming and J lost 5 bases, with 14 bases between them. The CDR3 region has the DNA TGCGCCAGCAGCTTTTCTGTCAGGGTCGACGAGCAGTACTTC. Its protein is CASSFSVRVDEQYF.

V usage is TRBV10-3 and J usage is TRBJ2-3; TRBD2 matches 8 bases. The CDR3 extends over 11 amino acids. The ends lost 10 bases at V and 5 bases at J; junction bases unmatched: 2. Germline CDR1 and CDR2: ENHRY and SYGVKD. The CDR3 nucleotides are TGTGCCACGGGAGGGGGAGATACGCAGTATTTT. Amino acids: CATGGGDTQYF.

This chain joins TRBV20-1 and TRBJ2-3; the match to TRBD2 covers 11 bases. The V segment lost 0 bases and the J segment 4 bases; nucleotides outside the gene matches: 6. The CDR3 runs to 16 residues. Germline V gives CDR1 DFQATT, CDR2 SNEGSKA (reference sequence). In DNA, the CDR3 is TGCAGTGCTAGAGATCAACTAGCGGGAGTTGCAGATACGCAGTATTTT. The encoded protein is CSARDQLAGVADTQYF.

This chain uses TRBV4-2 with TRBJ2-3; 10 nucleotides align to TRBD2. The CDR3 has 18 amino acids. Per the germline V gene, CDR1 is LGHNA and CDR2 is YNFKEQ. Trimming took 4 bases from V and 4 from J; bases not matched to a gene: 14. The CDR3: CASSPGGSGRGAADTQYF. In DNA form, the CDR3 reads TGTGCCAGCAGCCCCGGCGGGAGCGGGAGGGGGGCAGCAGATACGCAGTATTTT.

The rearrangement links TRBV20-1 to TRBJ2-7; 7 positions agree with TRBD2. Germline trimming cut 3 bases from V and 4 bases from J; bases unmatched to any gene: 6. CDR1 is DFQATT, CDR2 SNEGSKA, per germline (reference sequence). CDR3 length: 13 residues. The CDR3 loop reads CSARGAGAYEQYF. The CDR3 DNA follows: TGCAGTGCTAGGGGCGCGGGAGCATACGAGCAGTACTTC.

The chain joins TRBV20-1 to TRBJ2-7; 10 bases fit TRBD2. This CDR3 comprises 14 residues. Germline assignment: CDR1 DFQATT and CDR2 SNEGSKA (reference sequence). Unmatched junction bases numbered 7, after V lost 3 bases and J lost 5 bases. CDR3 sequence reads: CSARGTSEVDEQYF. The CDR3 bases are TGCAGTGCTAGGGGGACTAGCGAGGTAGACGAGCAGTACTTC.

The chain joins TRBV7-2 to TRBJ1-4, with no clear D. With 0 bases removed from V and 4 bases from J, the gap between germline ends came to 9 bases. CDR1 is SGHTA and CDR2 is FQGNSA in the germline V gene. The CDR3 is 15 amino acids. The CDR3 sequence: CASSLARQVNEKLFF. CDR3 coding DNA: TGTGCCAGCAGCTTAGCTCGCCAGGTTAATGAAAAACTGTTTTTT.

The genes are TRBV7-2 and TRBJ1-6, with 10 nucleotides matching TRBD1. The ends lost 1 base at V and 10 bases at J; junction bases unmatched: 4. The CDR3 sequence is 15 residues long. Germline V gene lookup returns CDR1 SGHTA and CDR2 FQGNSA. CDR3 sequence (DNA): TGTGCCAGCAGCTTAGTAGGGACAGGGGAATCACCCCTCCACTTT. As protein: CASSLVGTGESPLHF.

V gene TRBV7-2 combines with J gene TRBJ2-5; the match to TRBD2 covers 7 bases. The CDR3 runs 17 residues. Per germline, CDR1 SGHTA and CDR2 FQGNSA. V dropped 0 bases and J dropped 4; count of bases not matched to a gene: 11. CDR3 sequence (DNA): TGTGCCAGCAGCTTAGCGGTACAGGCTGGGGGGGGAGAGACCCAGTACTTC. This codes for CASSLAVQAGGGETQYF.

Here the CDR3 reads CASSSRDYQETQYF. The DNA for the CDR3 is TGTGCCAGCAGTTCCCGGGACTATCAAGAGACCCAGTACTTC. The chain combines TRBV11-2 with TRBJ2-5, with 7 nucleotides matching TRBD2. The CDR3 spans 14 residues. Trimming at V came to 6 bases and at J to 2 bases, leaving 6 bases not matched to a gene. Germline V lookup: CDR1 SGHAT, CDR2 FQNNGV.

This rearrangement joins TRBV19 to TRBJ2-7; 8 bases are a match to TRBD1. This CDR3 is built from 13 residues. The ends lost 7 bases at V and 7 bases at J; junction bases unmatched: 9. Germline V lookup: CDR1 LNHDA, CDR2 SQIVND (reference sequence). The CDR3 loop reads CASTARGRKEQYF. CDR3 DNA: TGTGCCAGTACCGCCAGGGGGCGGAAGGAGCAGTACTTC.